The present T cell receptor (beta chain) was sequenced within a study of beta chain features in type 1 diabetes. Overall study findings and caveats: Moderately but significantly shorter TCRB CDR3s were found in Type 1 diabetes patients in all four CD4+ subsets.

The length of the CDR3 is 18 residues. The V segment lost 1 base and the J segment 5 bases; nucleotides outside the gene matches: 11. Germline CDR1 and CDR2: SGHTA and FQGNSA. Expressed TCRB transcripts got sequenced, as all isolated RNA was reverse transcribed. Sequencing used immunoSEQ multiplex PCR; TCRdb keeps in-frame clones, though not all of them. This table holds fewer than 450,000 clones, about 14% found once. There are a few counts of this clone. Its antigen is not identified. Sequencing was carried out using naive CD4+ T cells from blood. This sequence joins TRBV7-2 and TRBJ2-2, with TRBD1 identical over 9 bases. The clonotype originates from a woman in her late teens or twenties with type 1 diabetes. CDR3 amino acids: CASSLVASGQGGTGELFF. In DNA form, the CDR3 reads TGTGCCAGCAGCTTAGTCGCCTCGGGACAGGGTGGAACCGGGGAGCTGTTTTTT.